This TCR beta chain appears in the sequencing data of a study of T cell responses to AZD1222 COVID-19 vaccine. Study overall: The analysis combined second doses at about 4 or about 12 weeks. Regarding the study as a whole: Females made up more of the donors, who were largely white British, and clonal diversity may have come out too low. Unmutated regions of variants are reportedly targeted by nearly half of spike-specific TCRs. Receipt of two AZD1222 doses was followed by a rise in Spike-specific TCR breadth and depth.

V lost 5 bases, J lost 2 bases, and 7 bases lay in between. The CDR3 spans 12 residues. The germline CDR1 and CDR2 sequences are SEHNR and FQNEAQ (reference sequence). The method was immunoSEQ multiplex PCR; TCRdb's version includes in-frame clones alone and lacks a portion of them. This sample has 150,000 to 200,000 clones; 88% occur once, and the top ten carry over 6%. Of note for this clone: The target antigen is unknown.

V gene TRBV7-9 combines with J gene TRBJ2-7; D is uncertain. The receptor was derived from an adult in good health. Source: peripheral blood, taken on day 0 of AZD1222 vaccination. CDR3 residues: CASSHDTYEQYF. The CDR3 DNA follows: TGTGCCAGCAGCCACGATACCTACGAGCAGTACTTC.